The present entry profiles one T cell receptor beta chain with its context. The CDR3 is 13 residues long. Trimming left V 0 bases short and J 0 bases short, with 5 bases between. Germline V lookup: CDR1 GTSNPN, CDR2 SVGIG (reference sequence). The data were taken from a study of radiotherapy plus CTLA-4 blockade in lung cancer. Chemo-refractory metastatic non-small-cell lung cancer patients received focal radiation with ipilimumab CTLA-4 blockade. Sequencing used immunoSEQ multiplex PCR; TCRdb keeps in-frame clones, though not all of them. The sample has 65,000 to 90,000 clones, more than 75% seen once.

This TCR was recovered from a human donor with non-small cell lung cancer who had stable disease on radiotherapy plus ipilimumab. This rearrangement joins TRBV30 to TRBJ1-1; D ambiguous. The sample here was peripheral blood, taken from a patient treated with radiotherapy plus ipilimumab. CDR3 DNA: TGTGCCTGGAGTGTGAGGGTGAACACTGAAGCTTTCTTT. Encoded protein: CAWSVRVNTEAFF.